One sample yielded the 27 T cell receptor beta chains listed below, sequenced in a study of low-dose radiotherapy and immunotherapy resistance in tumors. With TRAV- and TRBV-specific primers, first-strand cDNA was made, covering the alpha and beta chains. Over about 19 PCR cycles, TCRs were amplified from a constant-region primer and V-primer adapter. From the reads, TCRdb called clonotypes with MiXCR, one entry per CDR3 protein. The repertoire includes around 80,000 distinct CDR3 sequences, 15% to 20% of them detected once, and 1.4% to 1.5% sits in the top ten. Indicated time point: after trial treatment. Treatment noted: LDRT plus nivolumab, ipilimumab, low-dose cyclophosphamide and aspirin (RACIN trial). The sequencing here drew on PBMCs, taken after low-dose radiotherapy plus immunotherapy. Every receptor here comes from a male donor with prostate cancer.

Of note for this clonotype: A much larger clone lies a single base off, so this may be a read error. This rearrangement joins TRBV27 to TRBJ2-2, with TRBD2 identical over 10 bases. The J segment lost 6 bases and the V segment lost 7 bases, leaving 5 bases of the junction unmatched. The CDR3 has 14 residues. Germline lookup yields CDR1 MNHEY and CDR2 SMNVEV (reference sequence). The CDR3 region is CASIPSGSPGELFF. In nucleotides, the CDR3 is TGTGCCAGCATCCCTAGCGGGAGTCCCGGGGAGCTGTTTTTT.

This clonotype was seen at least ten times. CDR3 bases: TGTGCCAGTAGTATGGGGAGAAACTATGGCTACACCTTC. Translating gives CASSMGRNYGYTF. The chain has TRBV19 and TRBJ1-2; no clear D. The CDR3 length is 13 residues. V shed 3 bases and J shed 2 bases, with 7 bases lying between them. Germline V CDR1 and CDR2: LNHDA, SQIVND (reference sequence).

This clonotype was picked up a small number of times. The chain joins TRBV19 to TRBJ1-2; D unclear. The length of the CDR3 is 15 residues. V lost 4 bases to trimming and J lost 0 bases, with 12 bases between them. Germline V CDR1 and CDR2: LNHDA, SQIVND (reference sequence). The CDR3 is CASSRRLGANYGYTF. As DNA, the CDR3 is TGTGCCAGTAGTAGAAGACTGGGAGCTAACTATGGCTACACCTTC.

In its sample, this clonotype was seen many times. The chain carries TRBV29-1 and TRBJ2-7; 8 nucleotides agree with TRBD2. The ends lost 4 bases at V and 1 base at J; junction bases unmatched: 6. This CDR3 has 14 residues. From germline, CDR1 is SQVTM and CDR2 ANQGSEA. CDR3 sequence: CSVGWREASYEQYF. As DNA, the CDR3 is TGCAGCGTTGGCTGGCGGGAGGCTTCCTACGAGCAGTACTTC.

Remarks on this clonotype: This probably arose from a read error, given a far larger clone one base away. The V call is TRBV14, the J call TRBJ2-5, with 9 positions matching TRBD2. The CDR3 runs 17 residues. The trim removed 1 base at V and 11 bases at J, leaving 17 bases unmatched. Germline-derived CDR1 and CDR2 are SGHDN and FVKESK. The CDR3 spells CASSQVMPSGKINEQYF. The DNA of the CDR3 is TGTGCCAGCAGCCAAGTCATGCCTAGCGGGAAGATCAATGAGCAGTACTTC. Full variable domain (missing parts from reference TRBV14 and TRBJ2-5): EAGVTQFPSHSVIEKGQTVTLRCDPISGHDNLYWYRRVMGKEIKFLLHFVKESKQDESGMPNNRFLAERTGGTYSTLKVQPAELEDSGVYFCASSQVMPSGKINEQYFGPGTRLLVL.

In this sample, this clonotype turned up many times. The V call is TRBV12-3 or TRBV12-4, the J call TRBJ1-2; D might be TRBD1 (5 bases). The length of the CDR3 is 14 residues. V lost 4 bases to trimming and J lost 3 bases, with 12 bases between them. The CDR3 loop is CASSSGSDYYGYTF. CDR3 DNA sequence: TGTGCCAGCAGTTCAGGGTCGGACTACTATGGCTACACCTTC.

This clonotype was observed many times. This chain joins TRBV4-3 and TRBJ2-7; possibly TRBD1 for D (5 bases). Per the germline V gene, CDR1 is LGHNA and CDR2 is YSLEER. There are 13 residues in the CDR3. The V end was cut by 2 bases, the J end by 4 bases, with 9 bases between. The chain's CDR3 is CASSQQPGYEQYF. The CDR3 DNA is TGCGCCAGCAGCCAACAGCCAGGGTACGAGCAGTACTTC.

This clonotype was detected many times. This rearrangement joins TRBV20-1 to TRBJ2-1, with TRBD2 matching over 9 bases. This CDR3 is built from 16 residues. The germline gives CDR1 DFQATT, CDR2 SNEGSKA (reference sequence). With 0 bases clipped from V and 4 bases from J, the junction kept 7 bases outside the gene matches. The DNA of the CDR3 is TGCAGTGCTAGAGATGGTCGGCTAGCGGGGTACAATGAGCAGTTCTTC. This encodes CSARDGRLAGYNEQFF.

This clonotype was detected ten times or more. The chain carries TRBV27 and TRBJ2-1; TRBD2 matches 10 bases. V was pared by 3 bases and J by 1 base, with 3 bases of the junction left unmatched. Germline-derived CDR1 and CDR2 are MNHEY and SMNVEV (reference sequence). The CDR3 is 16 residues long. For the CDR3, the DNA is TGTGCCAGCAGTTTTACTAGCGGGAAATCCTACAATGAGCAGTTCTTC. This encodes CASSFTSGKSYNEQFF.

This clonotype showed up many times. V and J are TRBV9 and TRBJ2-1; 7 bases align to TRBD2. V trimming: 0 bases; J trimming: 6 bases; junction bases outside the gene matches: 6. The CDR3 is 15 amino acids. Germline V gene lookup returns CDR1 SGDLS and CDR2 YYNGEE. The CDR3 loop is CASSVDGGSVNEQFF. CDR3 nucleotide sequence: TGTGCCAGCAGCGTAGACGGCGGGAGCGTCAATGAGCAGTTCTTC. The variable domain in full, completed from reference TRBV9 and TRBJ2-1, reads DSGVTQTPKHLITATGQRVTLRCSPRSGDLSVYWYQQSLDQGLQFLIQYYNGEERAKGNILERFSAQQFPDLHSELNLSSLELGDSALYFCASSVDGGSVNEQFFGPGTRLTVL.

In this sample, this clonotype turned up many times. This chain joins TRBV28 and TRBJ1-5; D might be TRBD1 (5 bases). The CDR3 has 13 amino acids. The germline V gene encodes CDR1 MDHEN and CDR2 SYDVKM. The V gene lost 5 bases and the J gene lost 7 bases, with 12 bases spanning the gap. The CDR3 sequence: CASSRGRGQPQHF. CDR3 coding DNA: TGTGCCAGCAGTAGGGGTCGTGGGCAGCCCCAGCATTTT.

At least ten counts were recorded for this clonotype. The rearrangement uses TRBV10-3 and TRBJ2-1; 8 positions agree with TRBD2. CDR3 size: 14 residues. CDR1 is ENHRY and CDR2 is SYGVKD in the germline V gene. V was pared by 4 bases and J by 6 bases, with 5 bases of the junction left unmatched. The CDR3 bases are TGTGCCATCAGTGTTGCGGGAGGTAGCAATGAGCAGTTCTTC. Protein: CAISVAGGSNEQFF.

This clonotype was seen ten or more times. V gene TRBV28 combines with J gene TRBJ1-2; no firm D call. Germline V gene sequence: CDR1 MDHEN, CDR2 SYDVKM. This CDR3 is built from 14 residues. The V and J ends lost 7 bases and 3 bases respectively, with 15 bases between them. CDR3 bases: TGTGCCAGCAACCCCGCGGGGAGCCACTATGGCTACACCTTC. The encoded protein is CASNPAGSHYGYTF.

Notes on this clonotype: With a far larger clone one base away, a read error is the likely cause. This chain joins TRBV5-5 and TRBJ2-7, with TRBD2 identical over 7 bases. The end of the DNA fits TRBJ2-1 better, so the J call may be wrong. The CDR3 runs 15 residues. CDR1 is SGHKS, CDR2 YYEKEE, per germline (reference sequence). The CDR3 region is CASSLGQAGYNEQFF. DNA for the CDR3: TGTGCCAGCAGCTTGGGCCAAGCGGGATACAATGAGCAGTTCTTC.

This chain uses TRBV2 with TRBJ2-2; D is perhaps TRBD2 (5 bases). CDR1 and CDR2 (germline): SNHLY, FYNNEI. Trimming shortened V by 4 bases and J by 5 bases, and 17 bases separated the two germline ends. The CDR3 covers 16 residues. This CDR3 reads CASSAPPGTNTGELFF. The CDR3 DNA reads TGTGCCAGCAGTGCCCCTCCGGGAACCAATACCGGGGAGCTGTTTTTT.

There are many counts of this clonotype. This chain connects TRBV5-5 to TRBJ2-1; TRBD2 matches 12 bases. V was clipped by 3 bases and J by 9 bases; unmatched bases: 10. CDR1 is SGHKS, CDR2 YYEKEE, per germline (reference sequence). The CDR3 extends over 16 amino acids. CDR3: CASSSWASGGGGEQFF. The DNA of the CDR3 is TGTGCCAGCAGCTCATGGGCTAGCGGGGGGGGAGGTGAGCAGTTCTTC.

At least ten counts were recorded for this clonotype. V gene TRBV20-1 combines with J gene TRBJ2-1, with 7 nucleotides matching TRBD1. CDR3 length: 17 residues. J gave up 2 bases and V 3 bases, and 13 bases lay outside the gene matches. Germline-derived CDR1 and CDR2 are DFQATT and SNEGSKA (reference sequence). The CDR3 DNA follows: TGCAGTGCTAGGCCGCTATTTGACAGGGTAACCTACAATGAGCAGTTCTTC. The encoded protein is CSARPLFDRVTYNEQFF.

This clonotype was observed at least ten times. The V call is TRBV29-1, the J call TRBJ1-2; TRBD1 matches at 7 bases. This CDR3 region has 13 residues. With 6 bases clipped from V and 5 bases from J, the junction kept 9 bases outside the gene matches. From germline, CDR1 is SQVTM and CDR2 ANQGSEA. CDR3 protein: CSVPPGGGYGYTF. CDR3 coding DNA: TGCAGCGTCCCCCCAGGGGGGGGGTATGGCTACACCTTC.

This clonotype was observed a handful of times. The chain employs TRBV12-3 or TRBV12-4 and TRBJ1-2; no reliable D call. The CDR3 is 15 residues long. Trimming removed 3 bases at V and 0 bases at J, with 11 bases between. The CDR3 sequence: CASSLVPLTNYGYTF. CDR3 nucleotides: TGTGCCAGCAGTTTGGTCCCCCTGACTAACTATGGCTACACCTTC.

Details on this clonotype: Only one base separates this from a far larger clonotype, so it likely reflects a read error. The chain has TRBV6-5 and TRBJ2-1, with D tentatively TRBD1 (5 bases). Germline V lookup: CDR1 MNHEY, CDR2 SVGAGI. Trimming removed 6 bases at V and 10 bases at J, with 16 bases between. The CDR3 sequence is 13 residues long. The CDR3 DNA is TGTGCCAGCAGGTCCTCAGGGCCCGGGGAGCAGTTCTTC. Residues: CASRSSGPGEQFF.

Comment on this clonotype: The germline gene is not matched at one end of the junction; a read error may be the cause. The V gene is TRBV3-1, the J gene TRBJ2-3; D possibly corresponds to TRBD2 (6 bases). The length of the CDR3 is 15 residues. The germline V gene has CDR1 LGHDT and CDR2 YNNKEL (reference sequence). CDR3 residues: CASSQRAGSTDTQDF. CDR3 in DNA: TGTGCCAGCAGCCAACGAGCGGGTAGCACAGATACGCAGGATTTT.

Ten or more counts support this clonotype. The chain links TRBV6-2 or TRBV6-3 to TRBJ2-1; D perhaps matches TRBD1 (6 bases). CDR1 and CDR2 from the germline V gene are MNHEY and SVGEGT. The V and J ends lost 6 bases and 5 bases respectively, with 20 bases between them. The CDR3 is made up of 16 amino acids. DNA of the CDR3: TGTGCCAGCAGCCTACCCTTAAGGGGGTTTGACAATGAGCAGTTCTTC. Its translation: CASSLPLRGFDNEQFF.

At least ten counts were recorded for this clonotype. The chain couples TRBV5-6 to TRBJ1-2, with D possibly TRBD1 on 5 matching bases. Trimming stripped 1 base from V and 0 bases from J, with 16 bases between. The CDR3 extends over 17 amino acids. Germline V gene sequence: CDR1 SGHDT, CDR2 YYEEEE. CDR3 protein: CASSLKGQGPSNYGYTF. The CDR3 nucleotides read TGTGCCAGCAGCTTGAAGGGGCAGGGACCGTCTAACTATGGCTACACCTTC.

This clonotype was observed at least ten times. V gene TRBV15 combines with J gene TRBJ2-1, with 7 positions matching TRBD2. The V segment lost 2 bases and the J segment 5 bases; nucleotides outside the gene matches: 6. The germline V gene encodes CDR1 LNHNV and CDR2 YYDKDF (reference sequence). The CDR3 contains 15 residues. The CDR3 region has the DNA TGTGCCACCAGCAGATCCGGGACTATCAACAATGAGCAGTTCTTC. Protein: CATSRSGTINNEQFF.

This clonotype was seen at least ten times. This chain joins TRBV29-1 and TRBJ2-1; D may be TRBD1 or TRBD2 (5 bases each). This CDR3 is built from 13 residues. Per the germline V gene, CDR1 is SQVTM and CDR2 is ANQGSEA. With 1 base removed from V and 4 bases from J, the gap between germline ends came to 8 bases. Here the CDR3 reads CSVEGDLYNEQFF. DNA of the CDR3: TGCAGCGTTGAAGGGGACCTGTACAATGAGCAGTTCTTC.

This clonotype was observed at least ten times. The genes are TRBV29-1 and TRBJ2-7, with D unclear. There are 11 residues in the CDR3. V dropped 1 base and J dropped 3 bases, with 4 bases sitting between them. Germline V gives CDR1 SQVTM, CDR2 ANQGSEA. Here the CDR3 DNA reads TGCAGCGTTGAAGGGGACTACGAGCAGTACTTC. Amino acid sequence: CSVEGDYEQYF.

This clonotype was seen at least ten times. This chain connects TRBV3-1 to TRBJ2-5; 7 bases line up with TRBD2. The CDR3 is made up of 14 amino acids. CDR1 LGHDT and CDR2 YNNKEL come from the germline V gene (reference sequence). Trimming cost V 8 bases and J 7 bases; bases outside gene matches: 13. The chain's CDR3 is CASGNTGLIGTQYF. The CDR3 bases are TGTGCCAGCGGGAACACGGGACTAATAGGGACCCAGTACTTC.